This T cell receptor beta chain was documented in a study of blood T cell repertoires in COVID-19. Background on the study: Researchers got acute and convalescent COVID-19 samples from the United States, Italy and Spain. Nucleic acid was either cDNA or gDNA, and it came from T cells, B-cell-depleted T cells, or PBMCs.

Under the authors' procedure: Quantification of nucleated cells was approximated via reference gene primer amplification. The table came from immunoSEQ multiplex PCR; TCRdb's copy has only in-frame clones and leaves some out. That table gives V, J and clone size, and the DNA gave D and trimming. The data contain hundreds of thousands of clones, about 87% of them seen just once; the ten biggest clones take up around 12%. Seattle patients were enrolled while actively infected and followed longitudinally. The CDR3 has 14 amino acids. The V and J ends lost 8 bases and 0 bases respectively, with 10 bases between them. CDR1 is LNHDA, CDR2 SQIVND, per germline (reference sequence).

The sample taken for sequencing was peripheral blood. The V gene is TRBV19, the J gene TRBJ1-4, with no clear D. The source is a woman aged 45-60 years with COVID-19, enrolled during active disease. CDR3 nucleotide sequence: TGTGCCAGTCACCTCAGAACAACTAATGAAAAACTGTTTTTT. Encoded protein: CASHLRTTNEKLFF.